This TCR beta chain was documented in a study of blood T cell repertoires in COVID-19. Study context: COVID-19 samples from acute and convalescent phases originated in the United States, Italy and Spain.

This table comes from immunoSEQ multiplex PCR, and its TCRdb copy is limited to in-frame clones, with some not included. In the table there are 300,000 to 350,000 clones, 65% to 90% of which are singletons. This sequence originates from a woman in her thirties or forties with acute COVID-19. Sequenced sample: PBMCs or T cells enriched from blood (not recorded which).

As DNA, the CDR3 is TGCAGTGCTAGTGATACTAGCGGGAGCTACGAGCAGTACTTC. Encoded protein: CSASDTSGSYEQYF. The chain joins TRBV20-1 to TRBJ2-7; 11 positions agree with TRBD2. The CDR3 is made up of 14 amino acids. CDR1 is DFQATT and CDR2 is SNEGSKA in the germline V gene (reference sequence). With 3 bases clipped from V and 3 bases from J, the junction kept 4 bases outside the gene matches.